One and the same sample provided the 8 T cell receptor beta chains below, sequenced in a study of cytomegalovirus exposure and HLA in healthy donors. The PCR was carried out with 60 Vbeta primers and 13 Jbeta primers. TCRdb keeps only in-frame clones here, not all; method: immunoSEQ multiplex PCR. The sample holds 100,000 to 150,000 clones, more than 70% seen once. Sample: PBMCs. The source is a man between 50 and 59 years old in good health and CMV-seronegative.

The chain has TRBV19 and TRBJ1-6; 7 bases agree with TRBD1. The CDR3 runs 14 residues. Germline CDR1 is LNHDA and CDR2 is SQIVND (reference sequence). J gave up 11 bases and V 3 bases, and 7 bases lay outside the gene matches. The CDR3 protein is CASSIPGQMPPLHF. The CDR3 DNA reads TGTGCCAGTAGTATCCCGGGACAGATGCCACCCCTCCACTTT.

This chain links TRBV9 with TRBJ2-3; 7 bases align to TRBD1. There are 16 residues in the CDR3. V was clipped by 0 bases and J by 4 bases; unmatched bases: 8. The germline gives CDR1 SGDLS, CDR2 YYNGEE. CDR3 in amino acids: CASSVAPGGIADTQYF. For the CDR3, the DNA is TGTGCCAGCAGCGTAGCTCCAGGGGGAATCGCAGATACGCAGTATTTT.

J is TRBJ1-2 and V is TRBV28; 11 bases are shared with TRBD1. The CDR3 totals 17 residues. The ends lost 2 bases at V and 4 bases at J; junction bases unmatched: 9. Germline CDR1 is MDHEN and CDR2 is SYDVKM. Written as DNA, the CDR3 is TGTGCCAGCAGTTTAAAAGGGACAGGGGGAGCGGCCTATGGCTACACCTTC. It yields the protein CASSLKGTGGAAYGYTF.

The chain combines TRBV7-2 with TRBJ2-3; 7 bases match TRBD2. V lost 2 bases, J lost 3 bases, and 5 bases stayed unmatched. The CDR3 is made up of 15 amino acids. CDR1 and CDR2 from the germline V gene are SGHTA and FQGNSA. CDR3 coding DNA: TGTGCCAGCAGCTTAAGCCTCGGGGGGACAGATACGCAGTATTTT. This gives the protein CASSLSLGGTDTQYF.

This sequence joins TRBV7-2 and TRBJ1-2; D gene ambiguous. The V and J ends lost 5 bases and 5 bases respectively, with 15 bases between them. Germline CDR1 reads SGHTA; CDR2 reads FQGNSA. CDR3 size: 14 residues. As DNA, the CDR3 is TGTGCCAGCAGCCGGCCGGACGGACTTTATGGCTACACCTTC. As protein: CASSRPDGLYGYTF.

The V gene is TRBV19, the J gene TRBJ1-1; TRBD1 is a possible D gene (6 bases). The V end lost 10 bases, the J end lost 3 bases, and 15 bases lay between the germline ends. Germline lookup yields CDR1 LNHDA and CDR2 SQIVND (reference sequence). The CDR3 runs to 13 residues. The CDR3 protein is CATPTGRYTEAFF. The CDR3 bases are TGTGCCACTCCGACAGGTAGGTACACTGAAGCTTTCTTT.

This clone was recorded once. This chain links TRBV7-2 with TRBJ2-3; tentative D call: TRBD2 (7 bases). V shed 5 bases and J shed 14 bases, with 23 bases lying between them. This CDR3 is 14 amino acids long. Looked up from germline, CDR1 is SGHTA and CDR2 is FQGNSA. Here the CDR3 reads CASSLRGGAPLTYF. In nucleotides, the CDR3 is TGTGCCAGCAGCCTGAGGGGGGGTGCCCCTCTAACGTATTTT.

The chain uses TRBV28 and TRBJ2-3, with a possible D match to TRBD1 (6 bases). Trimming left V 7 bases short and J 2 bases short, with 13 bases between. The CDR3 runs to 14 residues. Germline V gives CDR1 MDHEN, CDR2 SYDVKM. In nucleotides, the CDR3 is TGTGCCAGCATCGCAGGACAGCACACAGATACGCAGTATTTT. It yields the protein CASIAGQHTDTQYF. The full variable domain, with the rest looked up from reference TRBV28 and TRBJ2-3, is DVKVTQSSRYLVKRTGEKVFLECVQDMDHENMFWYRQDPGLGLRLIYFSYDVKMKEKGDIPEGYSVSREKKERFSLILESASTNQTSMYLCASIAGQHTDTQYFGPGTRLTVL.